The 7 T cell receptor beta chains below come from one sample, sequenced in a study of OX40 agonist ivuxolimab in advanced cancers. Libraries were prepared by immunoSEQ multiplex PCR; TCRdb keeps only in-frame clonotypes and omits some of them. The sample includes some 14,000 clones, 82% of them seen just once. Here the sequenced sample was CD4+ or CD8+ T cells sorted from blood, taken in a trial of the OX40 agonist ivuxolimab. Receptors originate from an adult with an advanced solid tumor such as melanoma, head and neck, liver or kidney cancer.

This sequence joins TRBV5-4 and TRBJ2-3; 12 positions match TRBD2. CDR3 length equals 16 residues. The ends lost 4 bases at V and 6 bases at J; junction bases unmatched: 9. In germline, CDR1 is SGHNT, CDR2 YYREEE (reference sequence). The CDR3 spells CASSDRTSGVADTQYF. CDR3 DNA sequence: TGTGCCAGCAGCGACAGGACTAGCGGGGTAGCCGATACGCAGTATTTT.

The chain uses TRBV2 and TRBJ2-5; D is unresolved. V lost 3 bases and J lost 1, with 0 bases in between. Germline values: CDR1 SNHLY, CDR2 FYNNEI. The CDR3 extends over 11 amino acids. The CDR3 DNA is TGTGCCAGCAGTGACCAAGAGACCCAGTACTTC. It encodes CASSDQETQYF.

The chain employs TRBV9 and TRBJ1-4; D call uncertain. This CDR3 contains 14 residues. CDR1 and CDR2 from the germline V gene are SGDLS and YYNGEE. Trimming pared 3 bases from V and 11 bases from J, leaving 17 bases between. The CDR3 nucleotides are TGTGCCAGCAGCGCTGGGTCTTCCCTCGGGAAACTGTTTTTT. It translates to CASSAGSSLGKLFF.

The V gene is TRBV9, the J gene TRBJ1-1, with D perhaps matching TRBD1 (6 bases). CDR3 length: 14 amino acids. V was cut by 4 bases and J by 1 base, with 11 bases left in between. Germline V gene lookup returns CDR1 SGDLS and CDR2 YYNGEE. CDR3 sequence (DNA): TGTGCCAGCAGCTCCCAGGGGTCGAACACTGAAGCTTTCTTT. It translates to CASSSQGSNTEAFF.

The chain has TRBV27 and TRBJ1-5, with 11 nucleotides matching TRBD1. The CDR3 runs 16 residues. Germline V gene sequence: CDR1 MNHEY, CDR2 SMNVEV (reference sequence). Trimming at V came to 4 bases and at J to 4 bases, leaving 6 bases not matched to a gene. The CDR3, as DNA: TGTGCCAGCAGTTCCCGGGGACAGGGGGTGAATCAGCCCCAGCATTTT. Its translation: CASSSRGQGVNQPQHF.

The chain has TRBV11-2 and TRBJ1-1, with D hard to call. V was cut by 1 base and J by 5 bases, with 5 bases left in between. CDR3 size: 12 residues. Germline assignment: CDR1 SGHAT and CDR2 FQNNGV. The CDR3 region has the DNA TGTGCCAGCAGCTTAGTGTCAACTGAAGCTTTCTTT. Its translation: CASSLVSTEAFF.

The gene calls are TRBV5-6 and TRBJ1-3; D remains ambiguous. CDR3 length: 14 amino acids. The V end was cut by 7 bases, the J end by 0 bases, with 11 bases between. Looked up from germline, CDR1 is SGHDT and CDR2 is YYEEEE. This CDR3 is CASAYGSSGNTIYF. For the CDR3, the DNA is TGTGCCAGCGCATACGGGAGCTCTGGAAACACCATATATTTT.